This T cell receptor beta chain was recovered during a study of PD-1 blockade in classical Hodgkin lymphoma (TCRdb year 2020). Broadly, across the study: Nivolumab dosing was 3 mg/kg intravenously every 2 weeks, continuing until either disease progression or unacceptable toxicity. To define a peripheral blood immune signature of response to PD-1 blockade in classical Hodgkin lymphoma, the study combined TCR beta sequencing with CyTOF.

The Qiagen DNeasy kit was used to extract genomic DNA from unsorted PBMCs and from the negatively selected CD4+ and CD8+ fractions. TCR beta CDR3 regions were subjected to amplification by immunoSEQ multiplex PCR with primers that anneal to V and J segments. Amplification bias was minimized using a synthetic immune receptor repertoire, and residual bias was removed computationally after sequencing. For the original study's pipeline: Repertoire diversity was quantified as the Shannon entropy index using custom Python scripts. Unsorted, CD4+ and CD8+ repertoires were analyzed separately, except in combined analyses where CD4+ and CD8+ sequences were merged in silico. A clone counted as expanded when the clone's frequency after treatment rose at least 2-fold relative to C1D1, and clones undetected at baseline were given a pseudocount of 0.5. Singleton clones were defined as clones with 0 or 1 copy at C1D1, and non-singleton clones were defined as clones with 2 or more copies. Clones expanded in unsorted samples were annotated as CD4+, CD8+ or unknown by matching protein sequences in sorted samples from the same patient. Wilcoxon tests on paired samples were used to test changes in diversity from C1D1 to C4D1. The table comes from immuneACCESS by way of TCRdb, which keeps in-frame sequences with V and J called. Part of the clones is missing from these tables; in studies checked, under half for an unresolved V gene and the rest for unknown reasons. That table gives V, J and clone size, and the DNA gave D and trimming. The table for this sample lists about 94,000 clones; 89% of them were counted only once. The ten largest make up around 10% of the sample.

The CDR3 numbers 16 residues from cysteine through phenylalanine. The kept DNA is CDR3 alone, 48 bases in frame from the first base. CDR1 and CDR2, looked up from the germline V gene, are MNHEY and SVGAGI. Trimming takes 4 bases from V and 2 bases from J, and the germline ends sit 18 bases apart. The paper as a whole reports these results and caveats: By C4D1, a significant rise was seen in CD4+ TCR diversity but not in CD8+ TCR diversity (p=0.0027 vs p=0.16), and the rise was most apparent among complete responders (p=0.02). Lower diversity was seen in patients whose nivolumab began less than 1 year after ASCT, and these patients were left out of later analyses so that immune reconstitution would not confound the results. The study covered only a single clinical trial cohort, and the causes of the repertoire differences, possibly disease activity or prior therapy, were still not defined. Newly diagnosed patients were reported to have lower baseline TCR diversity than healthy donors, and relapsed/refractory patients were reported to have lower baseline TCR diversity still. Trial patients achieving complete response had baseline diversity similar to newly diagnosed patients, whereas partial responders and progressors had significantly lower diversity.

Only a few counts were recorded for this clone. The target of this receptor is not known. No base quality values were provided; no much bigger clone lies one nucleotide off. The label giving this sample's time point can be read as: cycle 2 day 1 (C2D1) of nivolumab. Relapse after autologous stem cell transplantation had occurred in all trial patients, and cohorts A, B and C were distinguished by prior brentuximab vedotin exposure. The trial cohort comprised approximately 55 patients with relapsed/refractory classical Hodgkin lymphoma whose best overall responses were complete response, partial response or progressive disease. In the multi-cohort phase II CheckMate 205 trial, trial patients received single-agent nivolumab. Best overall response was determined by an independent review committee according to the 2007 International Working Group response criteria. Trial PBMCs were collected just before the start of nivolumab (C1D1) and during therapy at cycle 2 day 1 and cycle 4 day 1. Peripheral blood was collected in 8 mL Vacutainer Cell Preparation Tubes, from which PBMCs were isolated by centrifugation and then cryopreserved.

The source was peripheral blood mononuclear cells (PBMCs), collected before the second cycle of nivolumab. The receptor's source is a human donor with classical Hodgkin lymphoma. The chain was built from TRBV6-5 and TRBJ2-7, with the D call perhaps TRBD1 or TRBD2, each one matching 5 bases. The DNA sequence reads TGTGCCAGCAGTTCCTATACAGGAGGAGCGGCCTACGAGCAGTACTTC. It translates to CASSSYTGGAAYEQYF.